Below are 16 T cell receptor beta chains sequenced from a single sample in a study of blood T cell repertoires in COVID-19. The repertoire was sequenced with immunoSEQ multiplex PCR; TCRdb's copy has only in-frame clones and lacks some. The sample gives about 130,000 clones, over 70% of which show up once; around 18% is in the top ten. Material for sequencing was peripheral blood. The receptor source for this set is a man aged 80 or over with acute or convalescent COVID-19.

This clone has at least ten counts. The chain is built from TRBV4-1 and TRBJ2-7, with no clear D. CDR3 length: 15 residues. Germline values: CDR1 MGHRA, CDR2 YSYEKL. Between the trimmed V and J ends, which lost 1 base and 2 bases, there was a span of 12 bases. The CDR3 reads CASSQATATTYEQYF. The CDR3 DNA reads TGCGCCAGCAGCCAAGCGACTGCCACTACCTACGAGCAGTACTTC.

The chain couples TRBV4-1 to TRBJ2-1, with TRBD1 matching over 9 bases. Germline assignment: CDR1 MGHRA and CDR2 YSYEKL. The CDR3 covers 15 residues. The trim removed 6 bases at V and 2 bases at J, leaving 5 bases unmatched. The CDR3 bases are TGCGCCAGCAGACAGGGACAGGGAACCTACAATGAGCAGTTCTTC. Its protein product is CASRQGQGTYNEQFF.

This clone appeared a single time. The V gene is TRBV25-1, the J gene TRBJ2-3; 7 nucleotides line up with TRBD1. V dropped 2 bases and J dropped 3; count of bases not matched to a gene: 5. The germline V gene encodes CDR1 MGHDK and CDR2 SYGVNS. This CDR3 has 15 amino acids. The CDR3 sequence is CASSERDRVTDTQYF. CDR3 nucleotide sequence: TGTGCCAGCAGTGAACGTGACAGGGTTACAGATACGCAGTATTTT.

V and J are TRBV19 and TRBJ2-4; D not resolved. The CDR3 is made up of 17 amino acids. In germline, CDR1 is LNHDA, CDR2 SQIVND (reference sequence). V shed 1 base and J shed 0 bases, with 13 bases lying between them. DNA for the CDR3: TGTGCCAGTAGTATAGGTCTGGCAGAAATAGCCAAAAACATTCAGTACTTC. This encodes CASSIGLAEIAKNIQYF. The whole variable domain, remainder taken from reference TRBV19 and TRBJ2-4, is DGGITQSPKYLFRKEGQNVTLSCEQNLNHDAMYWYRQDPGQGLRLIYYSQIVNDFQKGDIAEGYSVSREKKESFPLTVTSAQKNPTAFYLCASSIGLAEIAKNIQYFGAGTRLSVL.

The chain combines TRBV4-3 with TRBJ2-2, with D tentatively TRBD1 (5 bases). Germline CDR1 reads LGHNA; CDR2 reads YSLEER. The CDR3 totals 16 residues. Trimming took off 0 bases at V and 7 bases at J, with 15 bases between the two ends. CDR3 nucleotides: TGCGCCAGCAGCCAAGACGGACGGACACGAGACGGGGAGCTGTTTTTT. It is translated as CASSQDGRTRDGELFF.

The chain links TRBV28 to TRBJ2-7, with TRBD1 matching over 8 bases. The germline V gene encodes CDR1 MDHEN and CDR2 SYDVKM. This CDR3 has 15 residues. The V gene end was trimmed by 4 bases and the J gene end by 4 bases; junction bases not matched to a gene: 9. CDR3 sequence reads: CASSSQGARGYEQYF. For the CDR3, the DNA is TGTGCCAGCAGTTCCCAGGGGGCAAGGGGATACGAGCAGTACTTC.

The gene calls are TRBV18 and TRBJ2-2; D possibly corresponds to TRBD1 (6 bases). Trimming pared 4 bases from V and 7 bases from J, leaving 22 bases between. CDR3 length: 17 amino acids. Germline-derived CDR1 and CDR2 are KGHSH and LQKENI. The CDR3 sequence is CASSLYPGQSSIGELFF. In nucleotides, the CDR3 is TGTGCCAGCTCACTGTATCCGGGACAATCGAGTATCGGGGAGCTGTTTTTT.

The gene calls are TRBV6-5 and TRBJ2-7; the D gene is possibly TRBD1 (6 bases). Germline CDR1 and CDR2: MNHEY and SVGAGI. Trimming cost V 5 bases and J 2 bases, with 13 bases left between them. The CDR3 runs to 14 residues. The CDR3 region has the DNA TGTGCCAGCAGTCACCGGGACACAGCCTACGAGCAGTACTTC. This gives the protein CASSHRDTAYEQYF.

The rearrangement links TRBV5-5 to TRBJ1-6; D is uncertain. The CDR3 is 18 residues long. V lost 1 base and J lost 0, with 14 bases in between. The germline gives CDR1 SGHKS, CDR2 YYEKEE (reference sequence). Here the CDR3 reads CASSLSIGESSYNSPLHF. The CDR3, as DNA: TGTGCCAGCAGCTTGTCGATTGGAGAAAGCTCCTATAATTCACCCCTCCACTTT.

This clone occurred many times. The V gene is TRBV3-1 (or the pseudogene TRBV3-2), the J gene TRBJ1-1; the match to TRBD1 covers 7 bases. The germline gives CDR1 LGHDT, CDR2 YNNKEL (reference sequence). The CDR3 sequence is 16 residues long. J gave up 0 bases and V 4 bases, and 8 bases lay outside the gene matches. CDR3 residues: CASSPSGQNLNTEAFF. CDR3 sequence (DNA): TGTGCCAGCAGCCCTTCGGGACAGAATCTGAACACTGAAGCTTTCTTT.

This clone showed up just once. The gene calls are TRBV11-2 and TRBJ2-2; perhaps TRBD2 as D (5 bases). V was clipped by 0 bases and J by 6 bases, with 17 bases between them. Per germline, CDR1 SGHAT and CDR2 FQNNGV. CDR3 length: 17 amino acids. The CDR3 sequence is CASSLDNRGRVAGELFF. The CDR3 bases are TGTGCCAGCAGCTTAGATAACCGGGGAAGGGTTGCCGGGGAGCTGTTTTTT.

This chain's CDR3 is CASSTGQGARNTEAFF. The CDR3 DNA follows: TGTGCCAGCAGTACCGGACAGGGGGCTAGGAACACTGAAGCTTTCTTT. The rearrangement links TRBV6-2 or TRBV6-3 to TRBJ1-1; TRBD1 aligns across 11 bases. The V gene end was trimmed by 5 bases and the J gene end by 1 base; junction bases not matched to a gene: 6. The germline CDR1 and CDR2 sequences are MNHEY and SVGEGT. The CDR3 is 16 residues long.

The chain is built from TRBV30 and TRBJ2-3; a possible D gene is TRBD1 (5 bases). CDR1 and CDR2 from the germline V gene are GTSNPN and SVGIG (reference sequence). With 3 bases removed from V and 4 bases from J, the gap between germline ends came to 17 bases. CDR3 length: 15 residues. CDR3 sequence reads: CAWRLSQAGPDTQYF. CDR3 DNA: TGTGCCTGGAGGCTGAGTCAGGCAGGGCCAGATACGCAGTATTTT. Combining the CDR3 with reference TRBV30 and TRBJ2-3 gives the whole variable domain SQTIHQWPATLVQPVGSPLSLECTVEGTSNPNLYWYRQAAGRGLQLLFYSVGIGQISSEVPQNLSASRPQDRQFILSSKKLLLSDSGFYLCAWRLSQAGPDTQYFGPGTRLTVL.

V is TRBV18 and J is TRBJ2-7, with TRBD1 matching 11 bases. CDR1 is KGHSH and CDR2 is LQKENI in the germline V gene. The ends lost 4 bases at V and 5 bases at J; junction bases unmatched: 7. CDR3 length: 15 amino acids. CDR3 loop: CASSRTGGPSDEQYF. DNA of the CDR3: TGTGCCAGCTCACGGACAGGGGGCCCTTCTGACGAGCAGTACTTC.

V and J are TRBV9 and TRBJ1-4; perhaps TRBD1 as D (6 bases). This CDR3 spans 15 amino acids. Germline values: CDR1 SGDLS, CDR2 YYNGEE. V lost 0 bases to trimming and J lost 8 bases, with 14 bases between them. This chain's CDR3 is CASSVGQGGAEKLFF. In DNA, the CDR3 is TGTGCCAGCAGCGTAGGTCAAGGGGGGGCCGAAAAACTGTTTTTT.

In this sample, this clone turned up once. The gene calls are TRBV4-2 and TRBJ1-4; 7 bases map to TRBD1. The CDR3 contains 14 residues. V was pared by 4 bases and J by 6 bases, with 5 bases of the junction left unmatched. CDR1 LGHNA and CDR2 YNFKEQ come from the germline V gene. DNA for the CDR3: TGTGCCAGCAGCCTCACCGACAGGGATGAAAAACTGTTTTTT. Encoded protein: CASSLTDRDEKLFF.